A single sample gave rise to the 23 T cell receptor beta chains below, sequenced in a study of T-cell memory formation after mild COVID-19. In TCRdb, the 5' RACE reads were re-called with MiXCR into one record per CDR3 protein. The table lists about 400,000 distinct CDR3 sequences, about a quarter of them singletons. Sequences were obtained from PBMCs or a T cell subset sorted from them (not recorded which). The receptors were sampled from an adult woman who had mild COVID-19 (a few samples of this study predate the infection). Cell type and time point are not known.

This clonotype was detected a few times. The rearrangement links TRBV12-3 or TRBV12-4 to TRBJ2-7; 8 bases fit TRBD2. This CDR3 is 14 amino acids long. Trimming cost V 5 bases and J 4 bases; bases outside gene matches: 7. The CDR3 loop reads CASSAGTRLYEQYF. CDR3 DNA: TGTGCCAGCAGTGCCGGGACTAGGCTGTACGAGCAGTACTTC.

This clonotype was seen more than once but under ten times. The CDR3 nucleotides read TGTGCCAGCAGCCCCCAGGGACAGGGGTCCTCACCCCTCCACTTT. Amino acid sequence: CASSPQGQGSSPLHF. The chain has TRBV9 and TRBJ1-6, with 10 positions matching TRBD1. In germline, CDR1 is SGDLS, CDR2 YYNGEE. J lost 10 bases, V lost 4 bases, and 8 bases had no gene match. CDR3 size: 15 residues.

The gene calls are TRBV5-8 and TRBJ2-1; D gene unclear. Germline V CDR1 and CDR2: SGHTS, YDEGEE. CDR3 length equals 12 residues. Trimming cost V 5 bases and J 6 bases, with 9 bases left between them. In nucleotides, the CDR3 is TGTGCCAGCAGGGGTTGGGCCAATGAGCAGTTCTTC. Protein product: CASRGWANEQFF. Drawing the rest from reference TRBV5-8 and TRBJ2-1, the complete variable domain is EAGVTQSPTHLIKTRGQQATLRCSPISGHTSVYWYQQALGLGLQFLLWYDEGEERNRGNFPPRFSGRQFPNYSSELNVNALELEDSALYLCASRGWANEQFFGPGTRLTVL.

The table lists this clonotype with a few counts. The chain employs TRBV6-5 and TRBJ1-2, with D maybe TRBD1 (5 bases). Germline V CDR1 and CDR2: MNHEY, SVGAGI. V was clipped by 7 bases and J by 8 bases, with 20 bases between them. The CDR3 extends over 14 amino acids. CDR3 in DNA: TGTGCCAGCACCCCGGGGACGATTCTTAGGGGCTACACCTTC. It yields the protein CASTPGTILRGYTF.

The V and J genes are TRBV5-1 and TRBJ1-1; D gene unclear. The V gene's germline CDR1 is SGHRS and CDR2 YFSETQ. This CDR3 has 16 residues. The V gene lost 4 bases and the J gene lost 3 bases, with 19 bases spanning the gap. CDR3 sequence (DNA): TGCGCCAGCAGCGAAGGCTACGTGGGGATAGACACTGAAGCTTTCTTT. Translation gives CASSEGYVGIDTEAFF.

In its sample, this clonotype was seen a few times. The V and J genes are TRBV29-1 and TRBJ2-7, with TRBD1 matching over 9 bases. The germline CDR1 and CDR2 sequences are SQVTM and ANQGSEA. The CDR3 is made up of 13 amino acids. The ends lost 1 base at V and 3 bases at J; junction bases unmatched: 1. CDR3 residues: CSVEADRGYEQYF. CDR3 nucleotides: TGCAGCGTTGAAGCGGACAGGGGCTACGAGCAGTACTTC.

This clonotype has more than one count but fewer than ten. CDR3 sequence reads: CASSLEAGGAFF. In DNA form, the CDR3 reads TGTGCCAGCAGTTTGGAAGCGGGAGGCGCTTTCTTT. The chain is built from TRBV12-3 or TRBV12-4 and TRBJ1-1; D unresolved. The CDR3 consists of 12 residues. The V end lost 3 bases, the J end lost 11 bases, and 13 bases lay between the germline ends.

In this sample, this clonotype turned up many times. The chain recombines TRBV4-2 with TRBJ2-1; TRBD2 might be the D (5 bases). The V gene lost 0 bases and the J gene lost 8 bases, with 11 bases spanning the gap. In germline, CDR1 is LGHNA, CDR2 YNFKEQ. The length of the CDR3 is 14 residues. CDR3 sequence reads: CASSQDRGNDEQFF. In DNA form, the CDR3 reads TGTGCCAGCAGCCAAGATCGGGGAAATGATGAGCAGTTCTTC.

This clonotype showed up just a few times. The V call is TRBV4-2, the J call TRBJ2-1, with a possible D match to TRBD1 (5 bases). The CDR3 is 18 residues long. Per germline, CDR1 LGHNA and CDR2 YNFKEQ. The germline V and J ends were trimmed by 2 bases and 8 bases, with 25 bases remaining between them. The CDR3 sequence: CASSQTPRQGAGWDEQFF. In DNA, the CDR3 is TGTGCCAGCAGCCAAACCCCTAGGCAGGGCGCAGGTTGGGATGAGCAGTTCTTC.

The chain has TRBV12-3 or TRBV12-4 and TRBJ1-1; 7 bases fit TRBD1. V dropped 6 bases and J dropped 2; count of bases not matched to a gene: 6. The CDR3 covers 14 residues. This CDR3 is CASRFRQGNTEAFF. The DNA of the CDR3 is TGTGCCAGCAGATTCCGACAGGGCAACACTGAAGCTTTCTTT.

This clonotype was seen a few times. The chain employs TRBV7-9 and TRBJ1-2; D is ambiguous. Germline CDR1 SEHNR, CDR2 FQNEAQ (reference sequence). V was clipped by 0 bases and J by 0 bases, with 8 bases between them. The CDR3 has 15 amino acids. CDR3 in DNA: TGTGCCAGCAGCTTAGCGCACGGTTCTAACTATGGCTACACCTTC. It specifies CASSLAHGSNYGYTF.

This clonotype turned up a few times. The rearrangement joins TRBV7-3 to TRBJ2-7, with D unclear. This CDR3 spans 13 amino acids. Between the trimmed V and J ends, which lost 2 bases and 3 bases, there was a span of 8 bases. The V gene's germline CDR1 is SGHTA and CDR2 FQGTGA. In DNA form, the CDR3 reads TGTGCCAGCAGCTTAGACCCCAACTACGAGCAGTACTTC. Its translation: CASSLDPNYEQYF.

The V gene is TRBV9, the J gene TRBJ1-5; D gene uncertain. V shed 7 bases and J shed 2 bases, with 13 bases lying between them. CDR1 and CDR2 (germline): SGDLS, YYNGEE. This CDR3 is 14 amino acids long. CDR3 protein: CASARGGGNQPQHF. The CDR3 nucleotides are TGTGCCAGCGCCCGGGGTGGGGGCAATCAGCCCCAGCATTTT. Combining the CDR3 with reference TRBV9 and TRBJ1-5 gives the whole variable domain DSGVTQTPKHLITATGQRVTLRCSPRSGDLSVYWYQQSLDQGLQFLIQYYNGEERAKGNILERFSAQQFPDLHSELNLSSLELGDSALYFCASARGGGNQPQHFGDGTRLSIL.

This clonotype was counted only a few times. CDR3 amino acids: CATSDRDREYNEQFF. Here the CDR3 DNA reads TGTGCCACCAGTGATCGGGACAGGGAATACAATGAGCAGTTCTTC. The rearrangement uses TRBV24-1 and TRBJ2-1; 9 bases line up with TRBD1. With V trimmed by 3 bases and J by 4 bases, 3 bases remained unmatched. The germline V gene has CDR1 KGHDR and CDR2 SFDVKD. The CDR3 covers 15 residues.

This chain uses TRBV20-1 with TRBJ1-5; tentative D call: TRBD1 (5 bases). The V and J ends lost 0 bases and 0 bases respectively, with 24 bases between them. This CDR3 contains 20 residues. The germline V gene has CDR1 DFQATT and CDR2 SNEGSKA (reference sequence). As DNA, the CDR3 is TGCAGTGCTAGAGATCTCCGGGGCGCCGGGGATTTTTATAGCAATCAGCCCCAGCATTTT. Its translation is CSARDLRGAGDFYSNQPQHF.

The sample holds a few counts of this clonotype. The gene calls are TRBV5-1 and TRBJ1-3; no reliable D call. CDR1 and CDR2 from the germline V gene are SGHRS and YFSETQ. The CDR3 totals 14 residues. The V and J ends lost 3 bases and 0 bases respectively, with 7 bases between them. CDR3 sequence: CASSSGDSGNTIYF. CDR3 DNA: TGCGCCAGCAGCTCCGGGGACTCTGGAAACACCATATATTTT. Filled out from reference TRBV5-1 and TRBJ1-3, the complete variable domain reads KAGVTQTPRYLIKTRGQQVTLSCSPISGHRSVSWYQQTPGQGLQFLFEYFSETQRNKGNFPGRFSGRQFSNSRSEMNVSTLELGDSALYLCASSSGDSGNTIYFGEGSWLTVV.

This clonotype showed up just a few times. J is TRBJ2-2 and V is TRBV7-2; D not resolved. The V end was cut by 6 bases, the J end by 4 bases, with 15 bases between. The CDR3 covers 15 residues. Germline V gene data show CDR1 as SGHTA and CDR2 as FQGNSA. The CDR3 here is CASRMTSAGTGELFF. The CDR3 coding sequence is TGTGCCAGCAGGATGACCTCCGCAGGCACCGGGGAGCTGTTTTTT. The entire variable domain, with the rest obtained from reference TRBV7-2 and TRBJ2-2, is as follows: GAGVSQSPSNKVTEKGKDVELRCDPISGHTALYWYRQSLGQGLEFLIYFQGNSAPDKSGLPSDRFSAERTGGSVSTLTIQRTQQEDSAVYLCASRMTSAGTGELFFGEGSRLTVL.

This clonotype occurred many times. The chain joins TRBV15 to TRBJ2-3, with TRBD1 matching over 7 bases. V lost 2 bases, J lost 5 bases, and 7 bases stayed unmatched. The CDR3 has 15 residues. Germline assignment: CDR1 LNHNV and CDR2 YYDKDF (reference sequence). The CDR3 nucleotides read TGTGCCACCAGCAGACAAACTACAGGGGTAGATACGCAGTATTTT. It codes for CATSRQTTGVDTQYF.

This rearrangement joins TRBV4-2 to TRBJ1-2, with D perhaps matching TRBD1 (6 bases). CDR1 is LGHNA, CDR2 YNFKEQ, per germline. The CDR3 totals 17 residues. Trimming removed 0 bases at V and 4 bases at J, with 18 bases between. The CDR3, as DNA: TGTGCCAGCAGCCAAGATTCCGCAGGGGCCATGAGCTATGGCTACACCTTC. Its translation: CASSQDSAGAMSYGYTF.

This clonotype was seen more than once but under ten times. The V gene is TRBV20-1, the J gene TRBJ2-1; weak D call: TRBD1 (7 bases). The germline V gene encodes CDR1 DFQATT and CDR2 SNEGSKA (reference sequence). Trimming shortened V by 0 bases and J by 8 bases, and 20 bases separated the two germline ends. This CDR3 is built from 16 residues. CDR3 in amino acids: CSARDHRGGTVDEQFF. CDR3 bases: TGCAGTGCTAGAGATCATCGGGGCGGGACAGTCGATGAGCAGTTCTTC.

Notes on this clonotype: Germline is not matched at one junction end, which may reflect a read error. V usage is TRBV20-1 and J usage is TRBJ1-1; TRBD1 matches at 10 bases. The V gene's germline CDR1 is DFQATT and CDR2 SNEGSKA (reference sequence). This CDR3 has 13 residues. This chain's CDR3 is CSGRQGASPEAFF. The CDR3 region has the DNA TGCAGTGGTAGACAGGGGGCGTCCCCTGAAGCTTTCTTT.

The V and J genes are TRBV30 and TRBJ1-1; TRBD1 agrees at 7 bases. The CDR3 length is 14 residues. Germline lookup yields CDR1 GTSNPN and CDR2 SVGIG (reference sequence). V gave up 2 bases and J gave up 0 bases; unmatched junction bases: 3. In DNA, the CDR3 is TGTGCCTGGAGTCCCGGGACAGTGAACACTGAAGCTTTCTTT. As protein: CAWSPGTVNTEAFF.

This clonotype was seen a handful of times. The chain links TRBV15 to TRBJ2-1, with TRBD1 identical over 8 bases. The CDR3 contains 15 residues. V lost 0 bases and J lost 7; bases outside the gene matches: 5. Germline CDR1 is LNHNV and CDR2 is YYDKDF (reference sequence). The CDR3: CATSRDQGTGNEQFF. CDR3 sequence (DNA): TGTGCCACCAGCAGAGACCAGGGGACAGGTAATGAGCAGTTCTTC.